A single sample gave rise to the 31 T cell receptor beta chains below, sequenced in a study of PD-1 blockade in classical Hodgkin lymphoma. Each patient experienced a relapse that followed autologous stem cell transplantation, and brentuximab vedotin exposure varied. Profiled with immunoSEQ multiplex PCR; TCRdb holds only in-frame clones, not every one. The sample shows 38,000 or so clones, about 70% of them seen only once. The material was peripheral blood mononuclear cells (PBMCs), obtained before the second cycle of nivolumab. These TCRs come from a human donor with classical Hodgkin lymphoma.

The chain has TRBV28 and TRBJ2-5; the D gene is possibly TRBD2 (6 bases). Germline V gene lookup returns CDR1 MDHEN and CDR2 SYDVKM. This CDR3 has 14 amino acids. V lost 2 bases to trimming and J lost 4 bases, with 11 bases between them. Written as DNA, the CDR3 is TGTGCCAGCAGTTTAGGAGGGGTCGGAGAGACCCAGTACTTC. It translates to CASSLGGVGETQYF.

V and J are TRBV5-1 and TRBJ2-7, with 10 bases lining up with TRBD2. J gave up 4 bases and V 3 bases, and 13 bases lay outside the gene matches. CDR1 and CDR2 (germline): SGHRS, YFSETQ. The CDR3 spans 17 residues. The CDR3 nucleotides are TGCGCCAGCAGCTCCCAGACTCGTGAACTAGCGGGGTACGAGCAGTACTTC. This sequence encodes CASSSQTRELAGYEQYF.

The rearrangement joins TRBV10-3 to TRBJ1-2, with a weak D call TRBD1 (6 bases). This CDR3 region has 13 residues. The V end was cut by 8 bases, the J end by 6 bases, with 16 bases between. Germline lookup yields CDR1 ENHRY and CDR2 SYGVKD. CDR3 DNA sequence: TGTGCCATCTCCTGGACAGCGAAAGATGGCTACACCTTC. This translates into CAISWTAKDGYTF.

The chain combines TRBV19 with TRBJ2-7; D remains unclear. The CDR3 totals 14 residues. Trimming left V 3 bases short and J 3 bases short, with 12 bases between. Germline values: CDR1 LNHDA, CDR2 SQIVND (reference sequence). CDR3: CASSMAMGFYEQYF. CDR3 in DNA: TGTGCCAGTAGTATGGCAATGGGGTTCTACGAGCAGTACTTC.

The J gene is TRBJ2-2, the V gene TRBV2; 8 bases are shared with TRBD1. With 5 bases clipped from V and 7 bases from J, the junction kept 6 bases outside the gene matches. The CDR3 length is 14 residues. Germline V gene lookup returns CDR1 SNHLY and CDR2 FYNNEI. In DNA form, the CDR3 reads TGTGCCAGCAGTTGGATGGGACAGGTCGGGGAGCTGTTTTTT. Protein: CASSWMGQVGELFF.

The chain employs TRBV5-4 and TRBJ2-1, with D perhaps matching TRBD2 (6 bases). Germline assignment: CDR1 SGHNT and CDR2 YYREEE (reference sequence). CDR3 length: 15 amino acids. V lost 4 bases and J lost 3, with 14 bases in between. This chain's CDR3 is CASSPNAGYYNEQFF. Written as DNA, the CDR3 is TGTGCCAGCAGCCCGAACGCGGGGTACTACAATGAGCAGTTCTTC.

CDR3 protein: CASSLNTGFEQFF. The DNA of the CDR3 is TGTGCCAGTAGTCTAAACACAGGGTTCGAGCAGTTCTTC. V and J are TRBV19 and TRBJ2-1, with a weak D call TRBD1 (6 bases). Germline-derived CDR1 and CDR2 are LNHDA and SQIVND (reference sequence). The V and J ends lost 5 bases and 10 bases respectively, with 15 bases between them. The CDR3 extends over 13 amino acids.

This clone was seen a single time. The chain employs TRBV10-3 and TRBJ2-7, with D uncertain. The CDR3 contains 14 residues. CDR1 is ENHRY, CDR2 SYGVKD, per germline. With 2 bases removed from V and 6 bases from J, the gap between germline ends came to 14 bases. The CDR3 loop is CAISEVTSTIEQYF. As DNA, the CDR3 is TGTGCCATCAGTGAGGTGACTTCTACTATCGAGCAGTACTTC.

V is TRBV5-4 and J is TRBJ2-3; 14 bases match TRBD2. J lost 2 bases, V lost 3 bases, and 5 bases had no gene match. The CDR3 is 17 residues long. Germline values: CDR1 SGHNT, CDR2 YYREEE (reference sequence). CDR3 coding DNA: TGTGCCAGCAGCTCCGGGACTAGCGGGAGCTACACAGATACGCAGTATTTT. Protein: CASSSGTSGSYTDTQYF.

The CDR3 region has the DNA TGTGCCAGCAGTCCACAGGGAGCTGGAAACACCATATATTTT. Amino acids: CASSPQGAGNTIYF. V and J are TRBV2 and TRBJ1-3; D is perhaps TRBD1 (6 bases). Germline-derived CDR1 and CDR2 are SNHLY and FYNNEI. This CDR3 region has 14 residues. Trimming stripped 5 bases from V and 2 bases from J, with 10 bases between.

The chain is built from TRBV6-5 and TRBJ2-7; D gene ambiguous. This CDR3 region has 16 residues. V lost 4 bases, J lost 3 bases, and 19 bases lay in between. CDR1 and CDR2 (germline): MNHEY, SVGAGI. The CDR3 here is CASSWVMAGPIYEQYF. Here the CDR3 DNA reads TGTGCCAGCAGTTGGGTAATGGCCGGTCCAATCTACGAGCAGTACTTC.

The chain combines TRBV5-1 with TRBJ2-5; D gene unclear. CDR3 length: 14 residues. Germline-derived CDR1 and CDR2 are SGHRS and YFSETQ. V shed 0 bases and J shed 5 bases, with 11 bases lying between them. The CDR3 DNA reads as TGCGCCAGCAGCTTGGCTCGGCAGAAGGAGACCCAGTACTTC. This gives the protein CASSLARQKETQYF. Full variable domain (rest looked up from reference TRBV5-1 and TRBJ2-5): KAGVTQTPRYLIKTRGQQVTLSCSPISGHRSVSWYQQTPGQGLQFLFEYFSETQRNKGNFPGRFSGRQFSNSRSEMNVSTLELGDSALYLCASSLARQKETQYFGPGTRLLVL.

CDR3 DNA: TGTGCCAGCAGCTTACTTGCTAGCTTGGGTGAGCAGTTCTTC. The encoded protein is CASSLLASLGEQFF. V is TRBV11-2 and J is TRBJ2-1; D is perhaps TRBD2 (5 bases). Deletions cut 2 bases from V and 9 bases from J, with 14 bases between. The V gene's germline CDR1 is SGHAT and CDR2 FQNNGV. The CDR3 sequence is 14 residues long.

The chain joins TRBV6-4 to TRBJ1-1, with a tentative D call TRBD1 (5 bases). The CDR3 is 14 amino acids. The germline gives CDR1 MRHNA, CDR2 SNTAGT. Trimming pared 3 bases from V and 5 bases from J, leaving 13 bases between. CDR3 in DNA: TGTGCCAGCAGTGAGATGGGGACTTCAACTGAAGCTTTCTTT. Amino acid sequence: CASSEMGTSTEAFF.

In this sample, this clone turned up once. CDR3 DNA: TGTGCCAGCAGTTTAAGAGGCCAGGGATATTCACCCCTCCACTTT. Its translation: CASSLRGQGYSPLHF. This chain links TRBV28 with TRBJ1-6; perhaps TRBD1 as D (5 bases). The germline V and J ends were trimmed by 2 bases and 8 bases, with 13 bases remaining between them. The germline gives CDR1 MDHEN, CDR2 SYDVKM. The CDR3 is made up of 15 amino acids.

The J gene is TRBJ2-3, the V gene TRBV30, with no clear D. Germline V gives CDR1 GTSNPN, CDR2 SVGIG (reference sequence). Trimming pared 5 bases from V and 0 bases from J, leaving 12 bases between. This CDR3 has 14 residues. CDR3 residues: CAWSRRLSTDTQYF. CDR3 in DNA: TGTGCCTGGTCCCGGCGCCTGAGCACAGATACGCAGTATTTT.

This clone qualifies as medium-sized. The chain links TRBV19 to TRBJ2-1; either TRBD1 or TRBD2 may fit D (7 bases each). The V end was cut by 0 bases, the J end by 4 bases, with 16 bases between. The CDR3 contains 17 residues. Germline V gene data show CDR1 as LNHDA and CDR2 as SQIVND (reference sequence). CDR3 region: CASSIDGRGGWYNEQFF. The CDR3 DNA reads as TGTGCCAGTAGTATAGATGGCAGGGGGGGGTGGTACAATGAGCAGTTCTTC.

The CDR3 coding sequence is TGTGCCAGCTCACCGGGAGCCCACGATTCACCCCTCCACTTT. It yields the protein CASSPGAHDSPLHF. This chain links TRBV18 with TRBJ1-6; D gene uncertain. Germline V gives CDR1 KGHSH, CDR2 LQKENI. The CDR3 totals 14 residues. V lost 3 bases and J lost 8, with 11 bases in between. Looking up the rest from reference TRBV18 and TRBJ1-6 gives the full variable domain: NAGVMQNPRHLVRRRGQEARLRCSPMKGHSHVYWYRQLPEEGLKFMVYLQKENIIDESGMPKERFSAEFPKEGPSILRIQQVVRGDSAAYFCASSPGAHDSPLHFGNGTRLTVT.

The V call is TRBV28, the J call TRBJ1-4; D is undetermined. CDR3 length: 13 amino acids. The V end was cut by 7 bases, the J end by 4 bases, with 10 bases between. From germline, CDR1 is MDHEN and CDR2 SYDVKM. The CDR3 DNA reads TGTGCCAGCAAGCGCCGTTTTAATGAAAAACTGTTTTTT. Residues: CASKRRFNEKLFF. The full variable domain, rest sourced from reference TRBV28 and TRBJ1-4, is DVKVTQSSRYLVKRTGEKVFLECVQDMDHENMFWYRQDPGLGLRLIYFSYDVKMKEKGDIPEGYSVSREKKERFSLILESASTNQTSMYLCASKRRFNEKLFFGSGTQLSVL.

The chain is built from TRBV15 and TRBJ2-1; TRBD1 is a possible D gene (7 bases). The CDR3 spans 15 residues. V dropped 8 bases and J dropped 6 bases, with 20 bases sitting between them. The germline gives CDR1 LNHNV, CDR2 YYDKDF (reference sequence). The CDR3 coding sequence is TGTGCCACCCGCGGAGGGGGCCGGGTTTTCAATGAGCAGTTCTTC. It codes for CATRGGGRVFNEQFF.

This sequence joins TRBV5-4 and TRBJ2-1; D uncertain. Germline CDR1 and CDR2: SGHNT and YYREEE (reference sequence). V lost 1 base and J lost 4, with 9 bases in between. The length of the CDR3 is 14 residues. This CDR3 is CASSLFGLYNEQFF. The CDR3 bases are TGTGCCAGCAGCTTGTTTGGTCTATACAATGAGCAGTTCTTC. Combining the CDR3 with reference TRBV5-4 and TRBJ2-1 gives the whole variable domain ETGVTQSPTHLIKTRGQQVTLRCSSQSGHNTVSWYQQALGQGPQFIFQYYREEENGRGNFPPRFSGLQFPNYSSELNVNALELDDSALYLCASSLFGLYNEQFFGPGTRLTVL.

V gene TRBV28 combines with J gene TRBJ2-3, with 10 positions matching TRBD1. V was pared by 4 bases and J by 3 bases, with 7 bases of the junction left unmatched. From germline, CDR1 is MDHEN and CDR2 SYDVKM. This CDR3 has 16 amino acids. This chain's CDR3 is CASSSPAGQGTDTQYF. The CDR3, as DNA: TGTGCCAGCAGTTCTCCTGCGGGACAGGGGACAGATACGCAGTATTTT.

The genes are TRBV9 and TRBJ2-3; no reliable D call. Trimming removed 0 bases at V and 0 bases at J, with 5 bases between. Germline V gene data show CDR1 as SGDLS and CDR2 as YYNGEE. The CDR3 extends over 14 amino acids. The CDR3 nucleotides read TGTGCCAGCAGCGTAGGGCGGAGCACAGATACGCAGTATTTT. Translating it yields CASSVGRSTDTQYF. Full variable domain (outside the CDR3, taken from reference TRBV9 and TRBJ2-3): DSGVTQTPKHLITATGQRVTLRCSPRSGDLSVYWYQQSLDQGLQFLIQYYNGEERAKGNILERFSAQQFPDLHSELNLSSLELGDSALYFCASSVGRSTDTQYFGPGTRLTVL.

This rearrangement joins TRBV10-3 to TRBJ1-1; possible D gene TRBD1, 5 bases. The V and J ends lost 8 bases and 0 bases respectively, with 10 bases between them. Germline CDR1 reads ENHRY; CDR2 reads SYGVKD. This CDR3 has 13 amino acids. The CDR3 sequence: CAILTAMNTEAFF. The CDR3 DNA reads TGTGCCATCCTGACAGCCATGAACACTGAAGCTTTCTTT.

The rearrangement joins TRBV7-2 to TRBJ2-1; 8 positions agree with TRBD2. Trimming at V came to 1 base and at J to 6 bases, leaving 5 bases not matched to a gene. Germline assignment: CDR1 SGHTA and CDR2 FQGNSA. CDR3 length: 15 amino acids. The chain's CDR3 is CASSLEAGGRNEQFF. The CDR3 coding sequence is TGTGCCAGCAGCTTAGAGGCGGGGGGACGCAATGAGCAGTTCTTC.

The chain employs TRBV27 and TRBJ2-7; a possible D gene is TRBD2 (5 bases). V was clipped by 5 bases and J by 4 bases, with 12 bases between them. CDR3 length: 13 amino acids. From germline, CDR1 is MNHEY and CDR2 SMNVEV (reference sequence). DNA of the CDR3: TGTGCCAGCAGTCGGACTGCCTTTTACGAGCAGTACTTC. This gives the protein CASSRTAFYEQYF.

The rearrangement joins TRBV5-1 to TRBJ1-1; maybe TRBD1 (5 bases). The CDR3 has 13 residues. CDR1 and CDR2 (germline): SGHRS, YFSETQ. Trimming shortened V by 6 bases and J by 1 base, and 10 bases separated the two germline ends. The CDR3 region is CASTLQENTEAFF. The CDR3 bases are TGCGCCAGCACGCTACAGGAGAACACTGAAGCTTTCTTT.

The rearrangement uses TRBV27 and TRBJ1-2; TRBD1 matches 8 bases. CDR3 size: 14 residues. Unmatched junction bases numbered 5, after V lost 3 bases and J lost 5 bases. Germline V CDR1 and CDR2: MNHEY, SMNVEV (reference sequence). In DNA form, the CDR3 reads TGTGCCAGCAGTTTGCGGCGGACAGGGTATGGCTACACCTTC. Protein product: CASSLRRTGYGYTF.

The J gene is TRBJ2-2, the V gene TRBV6-1; TRBD1 might be the D (5 bases). The CDR3 contains 16 residues. Germline V gene sequence: CDR1 MNHNS, CDR2 SASEGT. V lost 4 bases, J lost 0 bases, and 12 bases lay in between. CDR3 nucleotide sequence: TGTGCCAGCAGTGTAACAGGTCTGACGAACACCGGGGAGCTGTTTTTT. It codes for CASSVTGLTNTGELFF.

This clone was picked up a small number of times. This rearrangement joins TRBV4-1 to TRBJ1-5; 12 bases are a match to TRBD1. The V segment lost 4 bases and the J segment 8 bases; nucleotides outside the gene matches: 6. Germline CDR1 is MGHRA and CDR2 is YSYEKL. The CDR3 loop spans 15 amino acids. CDR3: CASSLSGTGGKPQHF. CDR3 DNA sequence: TGCGCCAGCAGCCTTTCCGGGACAGGGGGCAAGCCCCAGCATTTT.

DNA for the CDR3: TGCAGCGTTGGGCCGGGCGCTAGCACAGATACGCAGTATTTT. This codes for CSVGPGASTDTQYF. The V and J genes are TRBV29-1 and TRBJ2-3; D not resolved. The V gene's germline CDR1 is SQVTM and CDR2 ANQGSEA. Trimming left V 4 bases short and J 0 bases short, with 11 bases between. This CDR3 comprises 14 residues.